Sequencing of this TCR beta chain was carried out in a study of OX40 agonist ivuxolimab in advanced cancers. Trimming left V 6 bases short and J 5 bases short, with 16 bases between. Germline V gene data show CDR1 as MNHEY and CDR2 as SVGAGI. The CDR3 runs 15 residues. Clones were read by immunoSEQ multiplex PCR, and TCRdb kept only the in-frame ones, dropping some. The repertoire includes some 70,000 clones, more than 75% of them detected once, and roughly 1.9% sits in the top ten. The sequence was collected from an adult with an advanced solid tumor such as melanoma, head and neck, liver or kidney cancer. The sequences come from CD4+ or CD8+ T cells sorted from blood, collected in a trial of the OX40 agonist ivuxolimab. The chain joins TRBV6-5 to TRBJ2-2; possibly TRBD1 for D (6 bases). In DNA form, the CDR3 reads TGTGCCAGCAGCCCCGGGACAACTCCGACCGGGGAGCTGTTTTTT. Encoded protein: CASSPGTTPTGELFF.